What follows are 23 T cell receptor beta chains derived from one specimen sequenced in a study of OX40 agonist ivuxolimab in advanced cancers. Sequenced by immunoSEQ multiplex PCR; TCRdb stores in-frame clones only, minus some. The sample holds approximately 80,000 clones, 89% seen once. The sample here was CD4+ or CD8+ T cells sorted from blood, taken in a trial of the OX40 agonist ivuxolimab. The receptors shown here come from an adult with an advanced solid tumor such as melanoma, head and neck, liver or kidney cancer.

The rearrangement uses TRBV2 and TRBJ2-3; 10 bases are a match to TRBD2. CDR3 length: 17 residues. Looked up from germline, CDR1 is SNHLY and CDR2 is FYNNEI. J gave up 0 bases and V 5 bases, and 8 bases lay outside the gene matches. CDR3 nucleotides: TGTGCCAGCAGTCTTGGACTAGCGGTGACTAGCACAGATACGCAGTATTTT. This sequence encodes CASSLGLAVTSTDTQYF.

The chain couples TRBV2 to TRBJ1-1, with TRBD1 identical over 7 bases. Trimming cost V 1 base and J 3 bases; bases outside gene matches: 2. The germline V gene has CDR1 SNHLY and CDR2 FYNNEI. This CDR3 spans 14 amino acids. CDR3 sequence reads: CASSEEGAHTEAFF. The CDR3, as DNA: TGTGCCAGCAGTGAAGAGGGGGCGCACACTGAAGCTTTCTTT.

This chain connects TRBV5-1 to TRBJ1-2; D unresolved. CDR1 is SGHRS, CDR2 YFSETQ, per germline. Trimming shortened V by 9 bases and J by 8 bases, and 20 bases separated the two germline ends. The CDR3 sequence is 13 residues long. The CDR3 DNA follows: TGCGCCACTTCGGGATCTCGAAGAGAGGGCTACACCTTC. This sequence encodes CATSGSRREGYTF. Using reference TRBV5-1 and TRBJ1-2 for the parts outside the CDR3, the full variable domain is KAGVTQTPRYLIKTRGQQVTLSCSPISGHRSVSWYQQTPGQGLQFLFEYFSETQRNKGNFPGRFSGRQFSNSRSEMNVSTLELGDSALYLCATSGSRREGYTFGSGTRLTVV.

The chain links TRBV9 to TRBJ2-7, with TRBD2 identical over 11 bases. V shed 4 bases and J 2 bases; nucleotides not matched to a gene: 5. Germline CDR1 is SGDLS and CDR2 is YYNGEE. The CDR3 is 15 amino acids. The CDR3 loop reads CASSPSTSGAYEQYF. In DNA, the CDR3 is TGTGCCAGCAGCCCCTCGACTAGCGGGGCCTACGAGCAGTACTTC.

CDR3 region: CASRGQGVSQPQHF. CDR3 bases: TGTGCCAGTCGGGGACAGGGGGTGTCTCAGCCCCAGCATTTT. The rearrangement uses TRBV28 and TRBJ1-5; 11 bases line up with TRBD1. Germline trimming cut 9 bases from V and 6 bases from J; bases unmatched to any gene: 7. This CDR3 has 14 residues. Germline CDR1 reads MDHEN; CDR2 reads SYDVKM.

V gene TRBV9 combines with J gene TRBJ2-3; TRBD2 might be the D (5 bases). The germline CDR1 and CDR2 sequences are SGDLS and YYNGEE. The CDR3 covers 16 residues. With 2 bases removed from V and 0 bases from J, the gap between germline ends came to 13 bases. As DNA, the CDR3 is TGTGCCAGCAGCGTGAGAGGGTTATCTAGCACAGATACGCAGTATTTT. Translation gives CASSVRGLSSTDTQYF.

This clone showed up just a few times. Other DNA sequences in this sample translate to the same CDR3. The chain has TRBV5-1 and TRBJ2-2; no clear D. The V end lost 1 base, the J end lost 0 bases, and 7 bases lay between the germline ends. CDR1 and CDR2 (germline): SGHRS, YFSETQ. CDR3 length: 15 residues. The CDR3 sequence is CASSLLGANTGELFF. CDR3 coding DNA: TGCGCCAGCAGCTTGTTGGGCGCGAACACCGGGGAGCTGTTTTTT.

DNA of the CDR3: TGTGCCTGGAGTAAGGGGGCAAGCAATCAGCCCCAGCATTTT. This translates into CAWSKGASNQPQHF. The V gene is TRBV30, the J gene TRBJ1-5; TRBD1 aligns across 7 bases. Germline V gene lookup returns CDR1 GTSNPN and CDR2 SVGIG (reference sequence). The CDR3 sequence is 14 residues long. The V gene end was trimmed by 2 bases and the J gene end by 1 base; junction bases not matched to a gene: 2.

In its sample, this clone was seen a few times. The chain employs TRBV5-6 and TRBJ1-2; no clear D. Germline V gene sequence: CDR1 SGHDT, CDR2 YYEEEE. Between the trimmed V and J ends, which lost 4 bases and 8 bases, there was a span of 9 bases. The CDR3 length is 11 residues. The CDR3 sequence: CASSGMGGYTF. CDR3 bases: TGTGCCAGCAGCGGGATGGGGGGCTACACCTTC.

The table lists this clone with a count of one. The chain combines TRBV10-3 with TRBJ2-7; 12 bases are a match to TRBD2. The junction had 6 bases not matched to a gene; V was cut back by 10 bases and J by 2 bases. Germline loops: CDR1 ENHRY, CDR2 SYGVKD. The CDR3 contains 14 residues. CDR3 protein: CATRTSGVTYEQYF. CDR3 coding DNA: TGTGCCACACGGACTAGCGGGGTAACCTACGAGCAGTACTTC.

CDR3 sequence reads: CASSATGLAGADTQYF. The CDR3 DNA follows: TGTGCCAGCAGCGCAACGGGACTAGCGGGAGCTGATACGCAGTATTTT. This chain links TRBV9 with TRBJ2-3; 14 nucleotides agree with TRBD2. The V gene's germline CDR1 is SGDLS and CDR2 YYNGEE. The CDR3 sequence is 16 residues long. The J segment lost 6 bases and the V segment lost 3 bases, leaving 6 bases of the junction unmatched.

This clone has a single count. This rearrangement joins TRBV5-1 to TRBJ1-1, with D maybe TRBD1 (5 bases). Germline assignment: CDR1 SGHRS and CDR2 YFSETQ. This CDR3 is 14 amino acids long. V was pared by 4 bases and J by 1 base, with 11 bases between. The CDR3 here is CASSPGRENTEAFF. In DNA form, the CDR3 reads TGCGCCAGCAGCCCCGGCAGGGAGAACACTGAAGCTTTCTTT.

CDR3 bases: TGTGCCAGCAGTTACTCGTTTACGGAGACCCAGTACTTC. Translating it yields CASSYSFTETQYF. V and J are TRBV6-6 and TRBJ2-5; D ambiguous. The CDR3 covers 13 residues. The V end lost 0 bases, the J end lost 5 bases, and 7 bases lay between the germline ends. Germline V gene data show CDR1 as MNHNY and CDR2 as SVGAGI (reference sequence).

V usage is TRBV5-1 and J usage is TRBJ2-3; D not resolved. CDR3 length equals 14 residues. Germline CDR1 SGHRS, CDR2 YFSETQ. The V and J ends lost 1 base and 6 bases respectively, with 12 bases between them. The CDR3 sequence is CASSLIDQADTQYF. CDR3 DNA sequence: TGCGCCAGCAGCTTGATAGACCAGGCGGATACGCAGTATTTT.

The chain employs TRBV13 and TRBJ2-2, with D possibly being TRBD2 (5 bases). The CDR3 extends over 18 amino acids. Trimming removed 5 bases at V and 0 bases at J, with 19 bases between. In germline, CDR1 is PRHDT, CDR2 FYEKMQ (reference sequence). The CDR3 protein is CASSPRRGSASNTGELFF. In DNA form, the CDR3 reads TGTGCCAGCAGCCCTCGACGAGGTAGCGCCTCGAACACCGGGGAGCTGTTTTTT.

The chain has TRBV19 and TRBJ2-2; 10 bases match TRBD2. Looked up from germline, CDR1 is LNHDA and CDR2 is SQIVND (reference sequence). Trimming took 1 base from V and 4 from J; bases not matched to a gene: 6. CDR3 length: 17 amino acids. The CDR3 DNA sequence: TGTGCCAGTAGTATAGGCCTAGCGGGGGCGGGCACCGGGGAGCTGTTTTTT. This sequence encodes CASSIGLAGAGTGELFF.

This clone was observed a single time. This rearrangement joins TRBV7-9 to TRBJ1-4; D gene ambiguous. The V gene's germline CDR1 is SEHNR and CDR2 FQNEAQ (reference sequence). This CDR3 has 15 residues. Trimming removed 4 bases from V and 0 bases from J, with 9 bases in between. The CDR3 loop is CASSSDGATNEKLFF. The CDR3 DNA is TGTGCCAGCAGCTCGGACGGAGCAACTAATGAAAAACTGTTTTTT.

The J gene is TRBJ1-5, the V gene TRBV18; weak D call: TRBD1 (6 bases). V was clipped by 3 bases and J by 2 bases, with 8 bases between them. CDR1 and CDR2 from the germline V gene are KGHSH and LQKENI. This CDR3 comprises 14 residues. CDR3 protein: CASSPAGGNQPQHF. DNA for the CDR3: TGTGCCAGCTCACCGGCAGGGGGCAATCAGCCCCAGCATTTT. Together with reference TRBV18 and TRBJ1-5, the CDR3 gives the full variable domain: NAGVMQNPRHLVRRRGQEARLRCSPMKGHSHVYWYRQLPEEGLKFMVYLQKENIIDESGMPKERFSAEFPKEGPSILRIQQVVRGDSAAYFCASSPAGGNQPQHFGDGTRLSIL.

The rearrangement uses TRBV10-3 and TRBJ2-7; D is unclear. Germline values: CDR1 ENHRY, CDR2 SYGVKD. This CDR3 comprises 15 residues. V gave up 0 bases and J gave up 7 bases, with 16 bases separating them. CDR3 residues: CAISESSVLKGEQYF. CDR3 nucleotide sequence: TGTGCCATCAGTGAGTCTAGTGTCCTCAAGGGAGAGCAGTACTTC.

The chain uses TRBV2 and TRBJ2-1, with TRBD1 matching over 12 bases. The CDR3 covers 14 residues. Germline CDR1 and CDR2: SNHLY and FYNNEI. Germline trimming cut 10 bases from V and 5 bases from J; bases unmatched to any gene: 6. The CDR3 spells CATQGQGADNEQFF. The CDR3 DNA is TGTGCCACCCAGGGACAGGGGGCGGACAATGAGCAGTTCTTC.

CDR3: CASSAGLAGTDTQYF. Here the CDR3 DNA reads TGTGCCAGCAGTGCGGGACTAGCGGGAACAGATACGCAGTATTTT. The chain employs TRBV25-1 and TRBJ2-3; 13 bases are shared with TRBD2. Germline values: CDR1 MGHDK, CDR2 SYGVNS. V was pared by 4 bases and J by 3 bases, with 1 base of the junction left unmatched. The CDR3 extends over 15 amino acids.

The table lists this clone with a count of one. V and J are TRBV19 and TRBJ2-2; 10 positions match TRBD2. This CDR3 comprises 16 residues. CDR1 is LNHDA and CDR2 is SQIVND in the germline V gene (reference sequence). V shed 5 bases and J 6 bases; nucleotides not matched to a gene: 9. CDR3 nucleotide sequence: TGTGCCAGTAGTCGGTTAGCGGGAGGTGGGGCCGGGGAGCTGTTTTTT. Its translation is CASSRLAGGGAGELFF.

The V and J genes are TRBV7-8 and TRBJ2-5; D possibly corresponds to TRBD2 (5 bases). Trimming took 4 bases from V and 0 from J, leaving 21 bases between them. Germline CDR1 reads SGHVS; CDR2 reads FQNEAQ. The CDR3 is 18 amino acids. The CDR3 nucleotides read TGTGCCAGCAGCTCCCGACACCTTGCGGGTTTTGACCAAGAGACCCAGTACTTC. Its protein is CASSSRHLAGFDQETQYF.